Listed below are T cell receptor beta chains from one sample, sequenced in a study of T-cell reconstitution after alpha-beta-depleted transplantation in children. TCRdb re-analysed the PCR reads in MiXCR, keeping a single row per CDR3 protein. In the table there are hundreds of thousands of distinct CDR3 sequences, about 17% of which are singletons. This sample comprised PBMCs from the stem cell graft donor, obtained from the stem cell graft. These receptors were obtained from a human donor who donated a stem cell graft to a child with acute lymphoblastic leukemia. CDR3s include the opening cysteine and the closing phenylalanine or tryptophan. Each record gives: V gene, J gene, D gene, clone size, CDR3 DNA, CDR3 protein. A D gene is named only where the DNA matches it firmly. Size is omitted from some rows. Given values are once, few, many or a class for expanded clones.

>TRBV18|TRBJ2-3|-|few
TGTGCCAGCTCACCTCTCGGGCGAGAGGTCACAGATACGCAGTATTTT
CASSPLGREVTDTQYF
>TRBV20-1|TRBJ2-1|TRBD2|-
TGCAGTGCTAGCTCCGGGAGGGCCTCGTCTGAGCAGTTCTTC
CSASSGRASSEQFF
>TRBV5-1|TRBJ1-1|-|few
TGCGCCAGCAGAGCCCGGACAGCAAAGAACACTGAAGCTTTCTTT
CASRARTAKNTEAFF
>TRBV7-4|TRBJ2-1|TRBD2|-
TGTGCCAGCAGCTGGACTAGCGGGAGGCTCTCCTACAATGAGCAGTTCTTC
CASSWTSGRLSYNEQFF
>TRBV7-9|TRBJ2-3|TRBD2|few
TGTGCCAGCAGCTCACGGACTAGCGGGCTTGCAGATACGCAGTATTTT
CASSSRTSGLADTQYF
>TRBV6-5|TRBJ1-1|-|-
TGTGCCAGCAGTTCCGGACAAACCACTGAAGCTTTCTTT
CASSSGQTTEAFF
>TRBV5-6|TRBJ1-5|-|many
TGTGCCAGCAGCTCCTACTTGGACGGCGAGTGGGGTGAGCCCCAGCATTTT
CASSSYLDGEWGEPQHF
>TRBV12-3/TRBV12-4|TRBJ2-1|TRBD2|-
TGTGCCAGCAGTCCGACTAGCGGGAGACACAATGAGCAGTTCTTC
CASSPTSGRHNEQFF
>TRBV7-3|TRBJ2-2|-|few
TGTGCCAGCAGCTTAATGGCCGTATCAGGGCAAAACACCGGGGAGCTGTTTTTT
CASSLMAVSGQNTGELFF
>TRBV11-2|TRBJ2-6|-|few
TGTGCCAGCAGCTTAGCAGGTTACGGGGCCAACGTCCTGACTTTC
CASSLAGYGANVLTF
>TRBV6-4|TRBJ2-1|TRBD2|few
TGTGCCAGCAGTACGGGCGGGGGGGCCTACAATGAGCAGTTCTTC
CASSTGGGAYNEQFF
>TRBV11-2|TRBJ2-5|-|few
TGTGCCAGCAGCTTAGAGTCAAGGACAGTGAGGGATGAAGAGACCCAGTACTTC
CASSLESRTVRDEETQYF
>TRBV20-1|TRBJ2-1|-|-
TGCAGTGCTAGATGGGCGGCGCTCAATGAGCAGTTCTTC
CSARWAALNEQFF
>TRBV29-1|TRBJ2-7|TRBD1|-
TGCAGCGTTGTAAGGGGACAGGGGGTCCACGAGCAGTACTTC
CSVVRGQGVHEQYF
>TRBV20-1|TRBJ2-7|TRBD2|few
TGCAGTGCTAGGGAGGGGCGGGAGGCCCTCGAGCAGTACTTC
CSAREGREALEQYF
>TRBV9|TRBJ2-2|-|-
TGTGCCAGCAGCGTTGATCTAATGGTCGGGGAGCTGTTTTTT
CASSVDLMVGELFF
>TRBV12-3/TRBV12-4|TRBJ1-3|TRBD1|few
TGTGCCAGCAGGCTAACAGGGGGGGCTGGAAACACCATATATTTT
CASRLTGGAGNTIYF
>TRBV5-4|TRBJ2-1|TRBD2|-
TGTGCCAGCAGCTTGCCTAGCGGGAGCCATGAGCAGTTCTTC
CASSLPSGSHEQFF
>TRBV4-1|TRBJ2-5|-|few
TGCGCCAGCAGCCTAACAGGGTTGGAAGAGACCCAGTACTTC
CASSLTGLEETQYF
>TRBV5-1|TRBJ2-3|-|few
TGCGCCAGCAGCTTGGTCTCCGGTTTACTCCTCACAGATACGCAGTATTTT
CASSLVSGLLLTDTQYF
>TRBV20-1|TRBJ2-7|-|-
TGCAGTGCTATCCTTTCTTCCTACGAGCAGTACTTC
CSAILSSYEQYF
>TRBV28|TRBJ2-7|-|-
TGTGCCAGCAGTTTCCGTCTTATCGGGGGCCCTAGCTCCTACGAGCAGTACTTC
CASSFRLIGGPSSYEQYF
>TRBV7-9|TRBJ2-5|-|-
TGTGCCAGCAGCTTATCCCCGCGGGAGACCCAGTACTTC
CASSLSPRETQYF
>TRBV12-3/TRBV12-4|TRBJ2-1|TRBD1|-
TGTGCCAGCAGTCTGACAAGACAGGGGAATGAGCAGTTCTTC
CASSLTRQGNEQFF
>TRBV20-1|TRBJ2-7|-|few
TGCAGTGCTCCGAGCGGTTCCCTCCCCTCATACGAGCAGTACTTC
CSAPSGSLPSYEQYF
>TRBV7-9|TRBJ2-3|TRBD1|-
TGTGCCAGCAGCGCTACAGGGGGCAGTTCAGATACGCAGTATTTT
CASSATGGSSDTQYF
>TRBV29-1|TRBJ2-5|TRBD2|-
TGCAGCGTCACCCGGGGCTGGGATAAGCGGGAGTCCGGAGAGACCCAGTACTTC
CSVTRGWDKRESGETQYF
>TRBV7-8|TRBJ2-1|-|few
TGTGCCAGCCCCCCTGGGTGGCCCGGTGAGCAGTTCTTC
CASPPGWPGEQFF
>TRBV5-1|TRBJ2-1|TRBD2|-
TGCGCCAGCAGCCTCCTGGGGGGAGGGCCCTACAATGAGCAGTTCTTC
CASSLLGGGPYNEQFF
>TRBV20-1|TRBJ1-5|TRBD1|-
TGCAGTGCTAGGGCCCCCGGGACAGAAGATAGCAATCAGCCCCAGCATTTT
CSARAPGTEDSNQPQHF
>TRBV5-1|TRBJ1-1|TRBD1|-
TGCGCCAGCCGGGAAATACAGGGGCGTTTCGGTGAAGCTTTCTTT
CASREIQGRFGEAFF
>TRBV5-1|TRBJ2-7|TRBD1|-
TGCGCCAGCAGCTCGTACACAACAGGGGCAGGGATCTACGAGCAGTACTTC
CASSSYTTGAGIYEQYF
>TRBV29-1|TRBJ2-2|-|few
TGCAGCGTTGACCGAGTTCCCGGGGAGCTGTTTTTT
CSVDRVPGELFF
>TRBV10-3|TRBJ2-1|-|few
TGTGCCATCAGTGAAGGTAGGGGGTTTAATGAGCAGTTCTTC
CAISEGRGFNEQFF
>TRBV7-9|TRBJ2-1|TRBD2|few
TGTGCCAGCAGCTTATTAGGAGCGGGGAATGAGCAGTCCTTC
CASSLLGAGNEQSF
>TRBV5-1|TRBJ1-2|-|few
TGCGCCAGCAGCTTAAGCCCGGACTGGAACTATGGCTACACCTTC
CASSLSPDWNYGYTF
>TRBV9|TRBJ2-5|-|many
TGTGCCAGCAATCGCGGCAGGGTCGAGACCCAGTACTTC
CASNRGRVETQYF
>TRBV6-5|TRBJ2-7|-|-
TGTGCCAGCAGTTACGTCCGGGAGCCCCTAGCCGAGCAGTACTTC
CASSYVREPLAEQYF
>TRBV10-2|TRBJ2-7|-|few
TGCGCCAGGACCGTGGGGGACTCCCTTTACGAGCAGTACTTC
CARTVGDSLYEQYF
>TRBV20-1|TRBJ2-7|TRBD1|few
TGCAGTGCTAGGTCGGCAGGGGGCTACGAGCAGTACTTC
CSARSAGGYEQYF
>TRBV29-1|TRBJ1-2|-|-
TGCAGCGTCCAACCCGAGGAGTGGGGCTACACCTTC
CSVQPEEWGYTF
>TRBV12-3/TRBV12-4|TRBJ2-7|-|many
TGTGCCAGCAGTAGGGCAGGGTACTCCTACGAGCAGTACTTC
CASSRAGYSYEQYF
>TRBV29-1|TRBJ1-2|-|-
TGCAGCGTTCCCCCACCTGGCTACACCTTC
CSVPPPGYTF
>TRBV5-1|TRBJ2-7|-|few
TGCGCCAGCAGCTCGGGGGGCAGACAGTACGAGCAGTACTTC
CASSSGGRQYEQYF
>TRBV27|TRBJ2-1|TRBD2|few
TGTGCCAGCAGGGCCGCTAGCGGGAACAATGAGCAGTTCTTC
CASRAASGNNEQFF
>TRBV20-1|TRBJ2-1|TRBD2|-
TGCAGTGCTAGGACTAGCGGGAGTTGGAATGAGCAGTTCTTC
CSARTSGSWNEQFF
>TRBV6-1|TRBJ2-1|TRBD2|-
TGTGCCAGCGGTCGACTAGCGGACTTTGAGCAGTTCTTC
CASGRLADFEQFF
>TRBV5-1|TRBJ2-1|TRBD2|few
TGCGCCAGCAGCTTTAGCGGGGGGGCCCCCAATGAGCAGTTCTTC
CASSFSGGAPNEQFF
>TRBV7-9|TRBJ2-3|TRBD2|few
TGTGCCAGCAGCTTATGGTCCCCGGGAGGGCCCACAGATACGCAGTATTTT
CASSLWSPGGPTDTQYF
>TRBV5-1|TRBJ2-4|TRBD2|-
TGCGCCAGCAGCTTGGGACTAGCGGGAGCGTTTGACATTCAGTACTTC
CASSLGLAGAFDIQYF
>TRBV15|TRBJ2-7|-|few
TGTGCCACCAGCAGAGATGACAACAGTTACCCCTACGAGCAGTACTTC
CATSRDDNSYPYEQYF
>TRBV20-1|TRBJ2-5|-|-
TGCAGCGAGCGGAGGGGGGGGGCCGGGGAGACCCAGTACTTC
CSERRGGAGETQYF
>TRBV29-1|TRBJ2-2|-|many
TGCAGCGTTAGGGACAAAGGCACCGGGGAGCTGTTTTTT
CSVRDKGTGELFF
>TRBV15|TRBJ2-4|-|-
TGTGCCACCAGCAGAGGGGGGGAAATTCCCAAAAACATTCAGTACTTC
CATSRGGEIPKNIQYF
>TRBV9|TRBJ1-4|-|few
TGTGCCAGCAGCGTAGGGTCTGGCAGGGTTAATGAAAAACTGTTTTTT
CASSVGSGRVNEKLFF
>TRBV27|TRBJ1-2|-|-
TGTGCCAGCAGTACTTTAGAAGGTGCGAACTATGGCTACACCTTC
CASSTLEGANYGYTF